The 11 T cell receptor beta chains given below trace back to one sample, sequenced in a study of blood T cell repertoires in COVID-19 (dated by TCRdb to 2018 to 2021). The library was made by the immunoSEQ multiplex PCR assay. TCRdb re-hosts the immuneACCESS table, in-frame sequences only. Its copies lack some clones; in the studies checked, an unresolved V gene accounts for under half of them, and the cause for the rest is not known. The sample table shows 200,000 to 300,000 clones, and roughly 85% are seen once. Roughly 5.3% of the sample is held by the ten biggest clonotypes. Material for sequencing was peripheral blood. Source of these receptors: a man in his fifties with COVID-19, enrolled during active disease.

Concerning this clone: The sample holds other DNA sequences that translate to the same CDR3. The chain combines TRBV19 with TRBJ1-2, with D hard to call. The CDR3 contains 13 residues. The V end was cut by 1 base, the J end by 4 bases, with 7 bases between. Germline V CDR1 and CDR2: LNHDA, SQIVND (reference sequence). Here the CDR3 reads CASSIGRGYGYTF. The CDR3 DNA reads as TGTGCCAGTAGTATAGGACGCGGCTATGGCTACACCTTC.

The chain employs TRBV5-4 and TRBJ1-3; 7 nucleotides match TRBD1. After removal of 4 bases from V and 1 base from J, the junction contained 5 bases not matched to a gene. The CDR3 has 15 residues. Germline V gene sequence: CDR1 SGHNT, CDR2 YYREEE (reference sequence). CDR3 protein: CASSPTGSSGNTIYF. The CDR3, as DNA: TGTGCCAGCAGCCCGACAGGGTCGTCTGGAAACACCATATATTTT.

This clone has only a few counts. The CDR3 region has the DNA TGTGCCAGCAGCTTAGAGTGGGGACAGGGATACACCGGGGAGCTGTTTTTT. This encodes CASSLEWGQGYTGELFF. J is TRBJ2-2 and V is TRBV11-2; 9 bases map to TRBD1. CDR1 SGHAT and CDR2 FQNNGV come from the germline V gene. The trim removed 0 bases at V and 3 bases at J, leaving 5 bases unmatched. This CDR3 has 17 amino acids.

The chain joins TRBV5-5 to TRBJ1-2, with D uncertain. This CDR3 is built from 12 residues. The V and J ends lost 4 bases and 0 bases respectively, with 4 bases between them. Germline CDR1 is SGHKS and CDR2 is YYEKEE (reference sequence). The CDR3 DNA reads as TGTGCCAGCAGCGAGGCTAACTATGGCTACACCTTC. It is translated as CASSEANYGYTF.

This clone was seen only a few times. V usage is TRBV7-2 and J usage is TRBJ2-1; 8 bases align to TRBD1. V was clipped by 1 base and J by 4 bases; unmatched bases: 9. Germline V lookup: CDR1 SGHTA, CDR2 FQGNSA. The CDR3 totals 17 residues. CDR3 sequence: CASSLGRTGSRYNEQFF. CDR3 DNA sequence: TGTGCCAGCAGCTTAGGTAGGACAGGGTCTCGGTACAATGAGCAGTTCTTC.

This clone was counted a single time. V is TRBV2 and J is TRBJ1-1; D call uncertain. The CDR3 runs 15 residues. Trimming took 0 bases from V and 2 from J, leaving 10 bases between them. Germline CDR1 reads SNHLY; CDR2 reads FYNNEI. The CDR3 here is CASSEALRVNTEAFF. CDR3 coding DNA: TGTGCCAGCAGTGAAGCGCTTCGGGTTAACACTGAAGCTTTCTTT.

This chain uses TRBV7-8 with TRBJ2-3, with TRBD2 matching 7 bases. The germline V gene encodes CDR1 SGHVS and CDR2 FQNEAQ. V gave up 5 bases and J gave up 2 bases; unmatched junction bases: 10. The CDR3 runs 16 residues. The CDR3 region is CASSHRTSRTTDTQYF. CDR3 coding DNA: TGTGCCAGCAGCCACCGGACTAGTCGGACCACAGATACGCAGTATTTT.

V usage is TRBV7-2 and J usage is TRBJ1-5; D is unresolved. Germline V gene lookup returns CDR1 SGHTA and CDR2 FQGNSA. V dropped 1 base and J dropped 0 bases, with 7 bases sitting between them. The CDR3 sequence is 15 residues long. The CDR3 DNA sequence: TGTGCCAGCAGCTTAGACGGTTATAGCAATCAGCCCCAGCATTTT. It is translated as CASSLDGYSNQPQHF.

This chain links TRBV7-2 with TRBJ1-2; D perhaps matches TRBD1 (5 bases). In germline, CDR1 is SGHTA, CDR2 FQGNSA. This CDR3 has 15 residues. Trimming left V 5 bases short and J 0 bases short, with 13 bases between. The CDR3 sequence: CASSPQGLSNYGYTF. CDR3 DNA sequence: TGTGCCAGCAGCCCTCAGGGACTTTCTAACTATGGCTACACCTTC.

J is TRBJ2-1 and V is TRBV27; tentative D call: TRBD2 (5 bases). Germline lookup yields CDR1 MNHEY and CDR2 SMNVEV (reference sequence). This CDR3 is built from 16 residues. Trimming cost V 4 bases and J 3 bases, with 16 bases left between them. The CDR3 nucleotides read TGTGCCAGCAGTTCCTCCCGTACCGGGATCTACAATGAGCAGTTCTTC. The encoded protein is CASSSSRTGIYNEQFF.

The chain couples TRBV11-2 to TRBJ2-2; the match to TRBD1 covers 10 bases. From germline, CDR1 is SGHAT and CDR2 FQNNGV. There are 16 residues in the CDR3. After removal of 6 bases from V and 5 bases from J, the junction contained 9 bases not matched to a gene. In nucleotides, the CDR3 is TGTGCCAGCAGTAAGACAGGGGGCGCGAGGACCGGGGAGCTGTTTTTT. Its protein product is CASSKTGGARTGELFF.